Sequencing of this T cell receptor beta chain was carried out in a study of T cell responses to AZD1222 COVID-19 vaccine. The repertoire was sequenced with immunoSEQ multiplex PCR; TCRdb's copy has only in-frame clones and lacks some. This sample has more than 150,000 clones, with around 93% found just once. Looked up from germline, CDR1 is LNHDA and CDR2 is SQIVND (reference sequence). Trimming took 5 bases from V and 8 from J, leaving 15 bases between them. The CDR3 has 13 amino acids. The V gene is TRBV19, the J gene TRBJ1-1; D not certain. This receptor was obtained from an adult in good health. The sequencing used peripheral blood, collected on day 0 of AZD1222 vaccination. The CDR3 nucleotides are TGTGCCAGTAGTTGGTCTTTCGTCTCAGAAGCTTTCTTT. It codes for CASSWSFVSEAFF.